Below are 8 T cell receptor beta chains sequenced from a single sample in a study of neurological immune-mediated disorders. TCRdb redid the calling of the 5' RACE reads with MiXCR, one entry per CDR3 protein. Among around 13,000 distinct CDR3 sequences listed, 10% were seen once. The sample comprised PBMCs. The receptors here all came from a woman in her thirties or forties in good health.

At least ten counts were recorded for this clonotype. The chain carries TRBV20-1 and TRBJ2-1; unclear D gene. The CDR3 sequence is 15 residues long. Germline V gene lookup returns CDR1 DFQATT and CDR2 SNEGSKA (reference sequence). The germline V and J ends were trimmed by 2 bases and 3 bases, with 14 bases remaining between them. The CDR3 DNA reads TGCAGTGCTAGATTCGGTCCATCGGGCTACAATGAGCAGTTCTTC. Amino acid sequence: CSARFGPSGYNEQFF.

The table lists this clonotype with many counts. The chain is built from TRBV29-1 and TRBJ2-7; possibly TRBD2 for D (6 bases). The V end was cut by 6 bases, the J end by 6 bases, with 12 bases between. The CDR3 runs 11 residues. Germline V lookup: CDR1 SQVTM, CDR2 ANQGSEA. The CDR3 region is CSVRGNSEQYF. CDR3 bases: TGCAGCGTACGGGGGAATTCCGAGCAGTACTTC.

The table lists this clonotype with many counts. The J gene is TRBJ1-5, the V gene TRBV6-5; 7 positions match TRBD1. Trimming removed 4 bases from V and 5 bases from J; junction bases left unmatched: 8. Per the germline V gene, CDR1 is MNHEY and CDR2 is SVGAGI. CDR3 size: 15 residues. In nucleotides, the CDR3 is TGTGCCAGCAGTTTTAACAGGGGTGGGGATCAGCCCCAGCATTTT. Translating it yields CASSFNRGGDQPQHF.

This clonotype has at least ten counts. This chain uses TRBV11-2 with TRBJ2-7; tentative D call: TRBD2 (6 bases). CDR1 SGHAT and CDR2 FQNNGV come from the germline V gene. The CDR3 consists of 12 residues. Trimming took 5 bases from V and 3 from J, leaving 8 bases between them. CDR3: CASSLTSYEQYF. The DNA of the CDR3 is TGTGCCAGCAGCCTGACTAGCTACGAGCAGTACTTC.

This clonotype was picked up many times. The V and J genes are TRBV20-1 and TRBJ2-3; TRBD2 matches at 8 bases. This CDR3 is 12 amino acids long. Unmatched junction bases numbered 5, after V lost 6 bases and J lost 6 bases. Germline V gene lookup returns CDR1 DFQATT and CDR2 SNEGSKA (reference sequence). Here the CDR3 DNA reads TGCAGTGCCCTGGGACTAGTGGATACGCAGTATTTT. It encodes CSALGLVDTQYF.

This clonotype was recorded many times. The chain joins TRBV7-8 to TRBJ2-1; 9 nucleotides match TRBD1. V trimming: 5 bases; J trimming: 3 bases; junction bases outside the gene matches: 11. Per germline, CDR1 SGHVS and CDR2 FQNEAQ. The CDR3 has 17 residues. CDR3 bases: TGTGCCAGCAGCCTACCCGGACAGGGGCCACTCTACAATGAGCAGTTCTTC. Amino acids: CASSLPGQGPLYNEQFF.

The chain carries TRBV29-1 and TRBJ2-7; 7 bases are shared with TRBD1. The CDR3 spans 15 residues. Looked up from germline, CDR1 is SQVTM and CDR2 is ANQGSEA. Trimming cost V 4 bases and J 0 bases; bases outside gene matches: 9. CDR3: CSVGVLQGRSYEQYF. Written as DNA, the CDR3 is TGCAGCGTTGGTGTGTTACAGGGGCGCTCCTACGAGCAGTACTTC.

This sequence joins TRBV19 and TRBJ2-1, with 7 positions matching TRBD2. The V segment lost 3 bases and the J segment 14 bases; nucleotides outside the gene matches: 13. This CDR3 region has 14 residues. Per germline, CDR1 LNHDA and CDR2 SQIVND (reference sequence). CDR3 amino acids: CASSMSSGTPMEFF. CDR3 sequence (DNA): TGTGCCAGTAGTATGTCTAGCGGTACCCCGATGGAGTTCTTC. The full variable domain, its missing parts supplied by reference TRBV19 and TRBJ2-1, is DGGITQSPKYLFRKEGQNVTLSCEQNLNHDAMYWYRQDPGQGLRLIYYSQIVNDFQKGDIAEGYSVSREKKESFPLTVTSAQKNPTAFYLCASSMSSGTPMEFFGPGTRLTVL.